Detailed here is one TCR beta chain. This sample was taken from a study of blood T cell repertoires in COVID-19. Turning to the study itself: Acute and convalescent COVID-19 specimens originated in the United States, Italy and Spain. T cells, B-cell-depleted T cells, or PBMCs provided the cDNA or gDNA that served as material.

Original analysis: Scientists estimated how many nucleated cells there were by amplifying reference gene primers. Clones were sequenced by immunoSEQ multiplex PCR, and TCRdb holds only the in-frame ones, with some missing. V and J calls and clone size follow that table, whereas D and trimming were derived from the DNA. The sample includes approximately 280,000 clones, roughly 85% of them seen just once. CDR3 size: 17 residues. Per germline, CDR1 MNHEY and CDR2 SVGEGT. With 0 bases clipped from V and 0 bases from J, the junction kept 5 bases outside the gene matches. Material for sequencing was peripheral blood. The receptor was derived from a man over 45 with active or convalescent COVID-19. The genes are TRBV6-2 or TRBV6-3 and TRBJ2-5, with 9 bases aligning to TRBD1. The CDR3 DNA sequence: TGTGCCAGCAGTTACTCCCCGACAGGGGGGAACCAAGAGACCCAGTACTTC. Translation gives CASSYSPTGGNQETQYF.